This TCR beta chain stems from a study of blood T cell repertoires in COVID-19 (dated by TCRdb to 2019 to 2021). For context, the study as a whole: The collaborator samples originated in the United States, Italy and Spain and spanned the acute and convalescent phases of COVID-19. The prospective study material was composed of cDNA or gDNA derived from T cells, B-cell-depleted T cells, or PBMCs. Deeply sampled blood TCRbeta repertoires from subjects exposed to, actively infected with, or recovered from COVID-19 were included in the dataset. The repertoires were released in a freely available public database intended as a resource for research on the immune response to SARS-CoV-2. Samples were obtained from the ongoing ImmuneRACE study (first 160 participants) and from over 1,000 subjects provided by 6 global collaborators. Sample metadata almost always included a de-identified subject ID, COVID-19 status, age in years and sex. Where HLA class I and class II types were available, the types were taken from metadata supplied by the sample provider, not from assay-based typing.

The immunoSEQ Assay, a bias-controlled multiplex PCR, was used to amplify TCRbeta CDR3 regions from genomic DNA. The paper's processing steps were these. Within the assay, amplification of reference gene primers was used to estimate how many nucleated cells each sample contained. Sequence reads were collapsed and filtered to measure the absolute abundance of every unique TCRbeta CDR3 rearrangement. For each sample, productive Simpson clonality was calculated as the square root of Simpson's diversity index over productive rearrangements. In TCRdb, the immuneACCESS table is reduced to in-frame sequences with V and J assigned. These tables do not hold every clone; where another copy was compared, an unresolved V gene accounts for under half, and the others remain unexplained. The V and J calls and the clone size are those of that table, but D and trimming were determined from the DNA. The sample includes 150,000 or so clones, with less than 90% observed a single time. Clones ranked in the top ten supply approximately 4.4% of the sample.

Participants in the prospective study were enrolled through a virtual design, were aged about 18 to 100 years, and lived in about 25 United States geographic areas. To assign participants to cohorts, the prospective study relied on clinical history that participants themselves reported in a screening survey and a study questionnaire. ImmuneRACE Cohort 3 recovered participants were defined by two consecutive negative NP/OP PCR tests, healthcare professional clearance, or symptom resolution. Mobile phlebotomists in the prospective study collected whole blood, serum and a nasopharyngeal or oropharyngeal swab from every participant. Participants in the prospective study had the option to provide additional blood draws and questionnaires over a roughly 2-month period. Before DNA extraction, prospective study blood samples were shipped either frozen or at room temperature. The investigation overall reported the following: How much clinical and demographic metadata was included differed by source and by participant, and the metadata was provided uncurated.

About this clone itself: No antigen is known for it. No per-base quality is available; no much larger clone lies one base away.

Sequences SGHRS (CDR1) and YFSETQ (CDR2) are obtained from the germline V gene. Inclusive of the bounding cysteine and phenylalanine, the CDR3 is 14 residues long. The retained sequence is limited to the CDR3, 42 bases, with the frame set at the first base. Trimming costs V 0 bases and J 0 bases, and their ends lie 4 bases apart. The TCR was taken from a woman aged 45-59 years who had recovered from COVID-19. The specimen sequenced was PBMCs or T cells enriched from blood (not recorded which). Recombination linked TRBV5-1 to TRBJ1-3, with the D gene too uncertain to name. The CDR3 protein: CASSLGHSGNTIYF. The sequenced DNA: TGCGCCAGCAGCTTGGGACACTCTGGAAACACCATATATTTT.